This T cell receptor (beta chain) was recorded in a study of cytomegalovirus exposure and HLA in healthy donors. PCR employed 60 Vbeta and 13 Jbeta primers. The table came from immunoSEQ multiplex PCR; TCRdb's copy has only in-frame clones and leaves some out. The table records 160,000 or so clones, about 88% of them present only once. V was trimmed by 5 bases and J by 3 bases, leaving 10 bases between them. The germline gives CDR1 SEHNR, CDR2 FQNEAQ (reference sequence). The CDR3 consists of 13 residues. What was sequenced was PBMCs. The clonotype originates from a woman younger than 30 in good health and CMV-seronegative. The chain combines TRBV7-9 with TRBJ2-5, with unresolved D. The CDR3 sequence: CASSPGTKETQYF. The CDR3 DNA sequence: TGTGCCAGCAGCCCAGGCACCAAAGAGACCCAGTACTTC.